This T cell receptor beta chain originates from a study of cytomegalovirus exposure and HLA in healthy donors. For the study at large: Most genotyped donors, around four fifths of about 400, had Caucasian-associated genetic ancestry. Overall study findings and caveats: CMV serostatus was the only immune exposure information that was available. Another analysis was done later, and it associated around 16,000 TCR beta sequences with HLA alleles at 0.05 false discovery rate. The authors later linked a missense DCLRE1C variant to TCR beta V- and J-gene trimming.

Germline trimming cut 6 bases from V and 4 bases from J; bases unmatched to any gene: 6. CDR3 length: 15 residues. Germline CDR1 and CDR2: MDHEN and SYDVKM. PCR was performed using 60 Vbeta and 13 Jbeta primers. Using immunoSEQ multiplex PCR, the repertoire was profiled, and TCRdb retains in-frame clones only, with some absent. This table has about 120,000 clones, about 15% appearing once. Remarks on this clone: The target antigen is unknown.

Material for sequencing was PBMCs. The V call is TRBV28, the J call TRBJ1-5, with 10 bases fitting TRBD1. The origin of this receptor is a female donor in good health and CMV-seropositive. The CDR3 here is CASSPDRGPNQPQHF. DNA of the CDR3: TGTGCCAGCAGCCCCGACAGGGGGCCTAATCAGCCCCAGCATTTT.